This TCR beta chain comes out of a study of blood T cell repertoires in COVID-19. Study-wide background: PBMCs, B-cell-depleted T cells, or T cells provided the cDNA or gDNA that made up the material.

The assay was immunoSEQ multiplex PCR, and TCRdb's table has in-frame clones only and misses some. The top ten hold 22% of the sample, which has approximately 53,000 clones, 87% seen once. It was during active infection that Seattle patients were enrolled and then longitudinally followed. The CDR3 is made up of 14 amino acids. Germline assignment: CDR1 MNHEY and CDR2 SVGAGI. V shed 10 bases and J 6 bases; nucleotides not matched to a gene: 9. The source material was peripheral blood. The chain is built from TRBV6-5 and TRBJ1-6; 7 bases agree with TRBD1. This receptor was taken from a woman of 80 years or more with COVID-19, enrolled during active disease. The CDR3 nucleotides are TGTGCCACAACAGGGGCCGGTGGTAATTCACCCCTCCACTTT. Translating it yields CATTGAGGNSPLHF.